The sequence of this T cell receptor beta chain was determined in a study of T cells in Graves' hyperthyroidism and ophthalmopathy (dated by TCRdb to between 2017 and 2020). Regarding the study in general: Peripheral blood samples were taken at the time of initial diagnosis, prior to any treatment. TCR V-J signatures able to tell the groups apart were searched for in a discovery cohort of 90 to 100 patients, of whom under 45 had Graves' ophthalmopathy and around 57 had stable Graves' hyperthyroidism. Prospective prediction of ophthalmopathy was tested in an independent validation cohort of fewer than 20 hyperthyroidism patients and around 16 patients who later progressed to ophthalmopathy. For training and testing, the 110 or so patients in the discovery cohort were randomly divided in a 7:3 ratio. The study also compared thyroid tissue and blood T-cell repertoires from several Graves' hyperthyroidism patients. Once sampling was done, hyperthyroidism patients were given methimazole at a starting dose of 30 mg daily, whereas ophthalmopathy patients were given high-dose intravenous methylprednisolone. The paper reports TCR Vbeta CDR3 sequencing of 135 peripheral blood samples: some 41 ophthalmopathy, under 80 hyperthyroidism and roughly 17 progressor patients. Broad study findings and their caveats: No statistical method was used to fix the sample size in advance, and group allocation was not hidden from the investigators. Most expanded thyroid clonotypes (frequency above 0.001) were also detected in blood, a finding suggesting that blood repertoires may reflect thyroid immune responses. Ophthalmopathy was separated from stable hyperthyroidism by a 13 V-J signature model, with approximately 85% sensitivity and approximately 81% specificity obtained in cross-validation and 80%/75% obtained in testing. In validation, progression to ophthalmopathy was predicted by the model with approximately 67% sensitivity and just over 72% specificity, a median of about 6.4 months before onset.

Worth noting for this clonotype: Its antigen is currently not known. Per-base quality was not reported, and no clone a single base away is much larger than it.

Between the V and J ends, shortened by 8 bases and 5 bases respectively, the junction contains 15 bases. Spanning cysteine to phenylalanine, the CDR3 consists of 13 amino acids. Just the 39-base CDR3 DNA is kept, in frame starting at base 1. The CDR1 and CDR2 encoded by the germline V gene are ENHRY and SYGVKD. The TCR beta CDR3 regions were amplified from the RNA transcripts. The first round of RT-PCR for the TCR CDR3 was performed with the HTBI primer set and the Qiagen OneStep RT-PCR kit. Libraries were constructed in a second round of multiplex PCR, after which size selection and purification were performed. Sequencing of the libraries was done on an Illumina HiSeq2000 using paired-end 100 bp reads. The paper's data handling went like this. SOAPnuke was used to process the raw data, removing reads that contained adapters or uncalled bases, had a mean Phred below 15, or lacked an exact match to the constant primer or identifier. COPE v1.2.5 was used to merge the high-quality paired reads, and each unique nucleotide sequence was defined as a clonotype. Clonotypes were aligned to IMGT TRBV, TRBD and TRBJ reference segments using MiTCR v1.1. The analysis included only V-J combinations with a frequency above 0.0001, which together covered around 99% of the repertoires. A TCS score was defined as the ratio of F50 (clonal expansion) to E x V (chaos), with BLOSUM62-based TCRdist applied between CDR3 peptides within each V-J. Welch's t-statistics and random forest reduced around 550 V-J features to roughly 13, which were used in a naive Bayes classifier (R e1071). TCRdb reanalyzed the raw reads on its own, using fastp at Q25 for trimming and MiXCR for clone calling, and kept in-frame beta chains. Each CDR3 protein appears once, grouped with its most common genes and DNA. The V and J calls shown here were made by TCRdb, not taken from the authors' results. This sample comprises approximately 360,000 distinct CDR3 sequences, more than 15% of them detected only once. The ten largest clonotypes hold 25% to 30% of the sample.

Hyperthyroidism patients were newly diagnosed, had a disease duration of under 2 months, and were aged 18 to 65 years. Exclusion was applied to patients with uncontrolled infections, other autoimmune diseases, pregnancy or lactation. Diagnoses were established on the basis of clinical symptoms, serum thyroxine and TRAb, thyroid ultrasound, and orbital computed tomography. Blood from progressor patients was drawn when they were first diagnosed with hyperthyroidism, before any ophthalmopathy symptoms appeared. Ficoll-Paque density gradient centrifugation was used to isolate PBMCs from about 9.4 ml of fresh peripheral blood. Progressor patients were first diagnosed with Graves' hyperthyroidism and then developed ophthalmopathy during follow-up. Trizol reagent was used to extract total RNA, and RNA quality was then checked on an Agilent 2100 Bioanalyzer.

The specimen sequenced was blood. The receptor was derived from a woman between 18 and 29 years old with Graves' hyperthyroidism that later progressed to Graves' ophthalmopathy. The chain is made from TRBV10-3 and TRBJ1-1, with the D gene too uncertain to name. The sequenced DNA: TGTGCCATCGCCCGGGGAATAGAAACTGAAGCTTTCTTT. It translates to CAIARGIETEAFF.